The 8 T cell receptor beta chains below come from one sample, sequenced in a study of cytomegalovirus exposure and HLA in healthy donors. Primers included in the PCR were 60 Vbeta and 13 Jbeta primers. Data came from immunoSEQ multiplex PCR; TCRdb stores just in-frame clones and leaves some out. The sample records around 150,000 clones, about four fifths being singletons. Sequencing was done on a sample of PBMCs. Every receptor here comes from a man between 50 and 59 years old in good health and CMV-seropositive.

This clone has a handful of counts. This chain uses TRBV6-5 with TRBJ2-7; 7 bases are shared with TRBD1. Germline CDR1 and CDR2: MNHEY and SVGAGI. The V and J ends lost 5 bases and 3 bases, in that order; junction bases with no gene match: 7. The CDR3 spans 14 residues. The CDR3 nucleotides are TGTGCCAGCAGTCGACGACAGGGTTTCTACGAGCAGTACTTC. Protein product: CASSRRQGFYEQYF.

The chain carries TRBV27 and TRBJ2-7, with 7 bases identical to TRBD2. The germline V gene encodes CDR1 MNHEY and CDR2 SMNVEV (reference sequence). The V segment lost 2 bases and the J segment 2 bases; nucleotides outside the gene matches: 6. The CDR3 is made up of 15 amino acids. CDR3 coding DNA: TGTGCCAGCAGTTTAGCGGGAGAAAGTCCCTACGAGCAGTACTTC. It codes for CASSLAGESPYEQYF.

The chain recombines TRBV5-1 with TRBJ2-7, with TRBD2 matching over 7 bases. The CDR3 loop spans 14 amino acids. Germline lookup yields CDR1 SGHRS and CDR2 YFSETQ. The V gene end was trimmed by 5 bases and the J gene end by 0 bases; junction bases not matched to a gene: 5. The DNA for the CDR3 is TGCGCCAGCAGTAGGCGGGAGAGCTCCTACGAGCAGTACTTC. It codes for CASSRRESSYEQYF.

This chain uses TRBV11-2 with TRBJ1-6; D unclear. Germline V gene lookup returns CDR1 SGHAT and CDR2 FQNNGV. The CDR3 length is 13 residues. Trimming took off 3 bases at V and 8 bases at J, with 8 bases between the two ends. The CDR3 region is CASSLGTDSPLHF. The CDR3 region has the DNA TGTGCCAGCAGCTTGGGCACAGATTCACCCCTCCACTTT.

CDR3 bases: TGCGCCAGCAGCCAACAGAGAAGAGGGGAGCTGTTTTTT. Protein sequence: CASSQQRRGELFF. This chain joins TRBV5-1 and TRBJ2-2; unclear D gene. The CDR3 totals 13 residues. CDR1 and CDR2 (germline): SGHRS, YFSETQ. V dropped 4 bases and J dropped 8 bases, with 12 bases sitting between them.

The chain carries TRBV11-2 and TRBJ2-1, with D hard to call. Per germline, CDR1 SGHAT and CDR2 FQNNGV. The V and J ends lost 5 bases and 0 bases respectively, with 11 bases between them. The CDR3 extends over 15 amino acids. The DNA for the CDR3 is TGTGCCAGCAGCGAAGCGACCAGCTCCTACAATGAGCAGTTCTTC. Its protein is CASSEATSSYNEQFF.

The chain has TRBV7-8 and TRBJ2-2, with a weak D call TRBD2 (6 bases). Germline assignment: CDR1 SGHVS and CDR2 FQNEAQ. V was cut by 5 bases and J by 0 bases, with 13 bases left in between. The CDR3 is 16 residues long. The CDR3, as DNA: TGTGCCAGCAGCCCCGGGGGTTACGCGAACACCGGGGAGCTGTTTTTT. This codes for CASSPGGYANTGELFF.

Notes on this clone: Sequence at one end of the junction differs from germline and may be a read error. The genes are TRBV14 and TRBJ2-7, with 7 bases aligning to TRBD1. CDR3 length: 12 residues. CDR1 is SGHDN, CDR2 FVKESK, per germline. Written as DNA, the CDR3 is TGTGCCAGCAGCCACTTTCCGGGACAGCCCCACTTC. It specifies CASSHFPGQPHF.